This T cell receptor beta chain was documented in a study of CD8 T cells in ankylosing spondylitis. General study points: Disease-associated clones were reportedly significantly overrepresented in matched ankylosing spondylitis synovial fluid. Blood of patients with ankylosing spondylitis appeared to be characterized by a TCR beta motif of about 8 highly homologous variants. A subset of motif variants has previously been described in the synovial fluid and blood of reactive arthritis.

TCRdb called the 5' RACE reads again in MiXCR, with one record for every CDR3 protein. The repertoire holds 750,000 to 850,000 distinct CDR3 sequences, with approximately 10% as singletons. This clonotype came up a few times. Antigen: not known. Sequenced: blood, either unsorted or a sorted T cell fraction (not recorded which). The source of this sequence is a male donor with ankylosing spondylitis.

CDR3 sequence (DNA): TGTGCCAGCAGCGAAGATAGCGGGAGTTTCAATGAGCAGTTCTTC. Its protein is CASSEDSGSFNEQFF. V usage is TRBV7-2 and J usage is TRBJ2-1, with TRBD2 identical over 9 bases. The CDR3 consists of 15 residues. V was clipped by 5 bases and J by 6 bases; unmatched bases: 8. Germline V gives CDR1 SGHTA, CDR2 FQGNSA.